A selection of T cell receptor beta chains follows, all from one sample in a study of T-cell reconstitution after alpha-beta-depleted transplantation in children. Each CDR3 protein gets one entry after TCRdb re-called the PCR reads with MiXCR. The top ten clones hold roughly 15% of a sample with 100,000 or so distinct CDR3 sequences, about 6.8% of them seen once. This material consisted of PBMCs, taken before TCRalphabeta/CD19-depleted stem cell transplant. These TCRs come from a boy younger than 10 with acute lymphoblastic leukemia, due to receive a stem cell transplant. Each CDR3 is given with its conserved first and last residue. The D gene is left open where the match is weak. Clone sizes are given selectively: once, few, many, or a class where the clone is expanded.

CASSFLPNEQYF TGTGCCAGCAGTTTCCTCCCAAACGAGCAGTACTTC many NA TRBJ2-7 TRBV12-3/TRBV12-4
CSARGGGGKTQYF TGCAGTGCTAGAGGAGGGGGCGGGAAGACCCAGTACTTC NA NA TRBJ2-5 TRBV20-1
CASSLVGHMQPQHF TGTGCCAGCAGTTTAGTGGGACATATGCAGCCCCAGCATTTT many NA TRBJ1-5 TRBV28
CASGPKQGWKNEQFF TGTGCTAGTGGTCCTAAACAGGGATGGAAGAATGAGCAGTTCTTC NA NA TRBJ2-1 TRBV12-5
CASSQGLAPGAYEQYF TGTGCCAGCAGCCAAGGGCTAGCGCCGGGGGCCTACGAGCAGTACTTC few NA TRBJ2-7 TRBV28
CASSLEGASIDQPQHF TGTGCCAGCAGCTTAGAAGGGGCGAGTATAGATCAGCCCCAGCATTTT NA NA TRBJ1-5 TRBV7-8
CATSRPQGGTGQETQYF TGTGCCACCAGCAGACCCCAGGGGGGGACAGGACAAGAGACCCAGTACTTC many NA TRBJ2-5 TRBV15
CSAIAGGAQETQYF TGCAGTGCTATAGCGGGCGGCGCCCAAGAGACCCAGTACTTC NA TRBD2 TRBJ2-5 TRBV20-1
CASRTGTPYEQYF TGCGCCAGCCGAACAGGAACCCCCTACGAGCAGTACTTC many NA TRBJ2-7 TRBV5-1
CASSQEGREAFF TGTGCCAGCAGCCAAGAAGGCAGAGAAGCTTTCTTT NA NA TRBJ1-1 TRBV14
CATSRLRGRNSNQPQHF TGTGCCACCAGCAGATTGAGGGGGCGCAATAGCAATCAGCCCCAGCATTTT NA TRBD1 TRBJ1-5 TRBV15
CASSLVRGVRLAGEQFF TGTGCCAGCAGCTTAGTGAGGGGGGTGCGGTTAGCGGGGGAGCAGTTCTTC few TRBD2 TRBJ2-1 TRBV7-8
CSASRQGNQPQHF TGCAGTGCTAGTAGGCAGGGCAATCAGCCCCAGCATTTT few NA TRBJ1-5 TRBV20-1
CASSEVKGKSPLHF TGTGCCAGCAGTGAGGTGAAGGGTAAATCACCCCTCCACTTT many NA TRBJ1-6 TRBV2
CASSFLRQETEAFF TGCGCCAGCAGCTTTTTGAGGCAGGAGACTGAAGCTTTCTTT many NA TRBJ1-1 TRBV5-1
CASSHGTEGPYEQYF TGTGCCAGCAGTCACGGGACAGAGGGACCCTACGAGCAGTACTTC few TRBD1 TRBJ2-7 TRBV14
CASKVEGSTEAFF TGTGCCAGCAAGGTCGAAGGAAGCACTGAAGCTTTCTTT many NA TRBJ1-1 TRBV2